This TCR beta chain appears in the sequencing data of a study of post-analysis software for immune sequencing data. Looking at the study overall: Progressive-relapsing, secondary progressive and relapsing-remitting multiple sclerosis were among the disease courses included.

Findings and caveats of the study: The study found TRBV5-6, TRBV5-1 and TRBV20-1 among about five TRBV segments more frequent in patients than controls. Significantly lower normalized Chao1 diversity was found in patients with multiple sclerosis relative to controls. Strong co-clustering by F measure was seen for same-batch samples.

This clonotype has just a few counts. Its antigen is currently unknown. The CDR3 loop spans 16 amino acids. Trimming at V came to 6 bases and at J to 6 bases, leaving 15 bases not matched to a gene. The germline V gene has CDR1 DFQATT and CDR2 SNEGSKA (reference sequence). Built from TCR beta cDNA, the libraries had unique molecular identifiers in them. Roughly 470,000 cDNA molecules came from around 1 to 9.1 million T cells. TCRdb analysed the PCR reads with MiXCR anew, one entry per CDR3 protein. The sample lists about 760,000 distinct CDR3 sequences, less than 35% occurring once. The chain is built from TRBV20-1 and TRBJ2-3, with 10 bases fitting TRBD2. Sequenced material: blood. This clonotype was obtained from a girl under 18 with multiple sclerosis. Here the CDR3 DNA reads TGCAGTGCCGCAGGTGGGGCTAGCGGGAGAGCGGATACGCAGTATTTT. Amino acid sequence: CSAAGGASGRADTQYF.